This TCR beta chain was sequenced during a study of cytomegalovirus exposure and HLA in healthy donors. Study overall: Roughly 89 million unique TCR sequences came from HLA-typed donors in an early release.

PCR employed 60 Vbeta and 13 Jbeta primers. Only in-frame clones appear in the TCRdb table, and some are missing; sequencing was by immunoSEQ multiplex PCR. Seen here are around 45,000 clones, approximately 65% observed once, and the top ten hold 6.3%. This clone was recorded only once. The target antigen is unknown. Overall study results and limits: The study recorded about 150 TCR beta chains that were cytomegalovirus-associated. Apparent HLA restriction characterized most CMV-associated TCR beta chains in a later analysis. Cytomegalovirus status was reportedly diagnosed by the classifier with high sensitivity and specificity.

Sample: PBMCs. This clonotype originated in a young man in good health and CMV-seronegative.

The CDR3 DNA is TGTGCCGGGACTATCTCTGGAAACACCATATATTTT. Translated: CAGTISGNTIYF. V and J are TRBV30 and TRBJ1-3, with a weak D call TRBD1 (5 bases). The CDR3 sequence is 12 residues long. The V gene's germline CDR1 is GTSNPN and CDR2 SVGIG (reference sequence). V gave up 8 bases and J gave up 0 bases, with 8 bases separating them.